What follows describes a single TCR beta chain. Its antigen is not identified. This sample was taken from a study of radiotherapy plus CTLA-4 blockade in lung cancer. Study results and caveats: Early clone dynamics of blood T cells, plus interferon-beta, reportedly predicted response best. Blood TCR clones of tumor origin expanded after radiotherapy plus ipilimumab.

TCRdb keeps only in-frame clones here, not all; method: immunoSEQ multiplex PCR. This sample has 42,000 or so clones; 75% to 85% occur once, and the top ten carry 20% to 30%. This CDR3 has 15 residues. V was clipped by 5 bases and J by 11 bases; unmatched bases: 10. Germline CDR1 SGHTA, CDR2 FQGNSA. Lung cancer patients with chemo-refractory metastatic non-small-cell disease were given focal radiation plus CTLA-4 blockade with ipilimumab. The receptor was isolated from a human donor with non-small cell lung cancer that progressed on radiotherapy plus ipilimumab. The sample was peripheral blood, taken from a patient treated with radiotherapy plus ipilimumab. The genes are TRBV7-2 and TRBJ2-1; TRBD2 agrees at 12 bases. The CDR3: CASSTGLAGRGKQFF. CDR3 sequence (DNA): TGTGCCAGCAGCACGGGACTAGCGGGTCGGGGAAAGCAGTTCTTC.